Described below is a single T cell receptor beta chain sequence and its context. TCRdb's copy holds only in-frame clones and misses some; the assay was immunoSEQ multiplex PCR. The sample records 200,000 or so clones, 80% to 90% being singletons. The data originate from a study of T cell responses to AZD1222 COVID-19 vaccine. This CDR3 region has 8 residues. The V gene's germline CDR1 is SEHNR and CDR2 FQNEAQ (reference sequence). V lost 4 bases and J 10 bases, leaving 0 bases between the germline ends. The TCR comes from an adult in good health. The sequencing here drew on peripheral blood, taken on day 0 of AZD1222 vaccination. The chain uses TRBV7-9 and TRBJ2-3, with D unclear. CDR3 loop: CASSSQYF. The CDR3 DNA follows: TGTGCCAGCAGCTCGCAGTATTTT.